This is a list of T cell receptor beta chains from one sample in a study of monozygotic twins with inflammatory bowel disease. TCRdb re-called the 5' RACE reads and catalogs CDR3 proteins one per entry, DNA excluded. This sample contains fewer than 200,000 distinct CDR3 sequences. Sequenced material: blood. The receptors stem from a human donor with ulcerative colitis or Crohn's disease, or a healthy co-twin of an affected twin (not recorded which). CDR3s include the opening cysteine and the closing phenylalanine or tryptophan. The order of the fields is clone size, J gene, V gene, CDR3 protein. Size is omitted from some rows. Given values are once, few, many or a class for expanded clones.

NA,TRBJ2-2,TRBV20-1,CSAWTSGGTGELFF
NA,TRBJ2-7,TRBV12-3/TRBV12-4,CASSRGDYEQYF
NA,TRBJ1-5,TRBV7-2,CASSLTGRQPQHF
NA,TRBJ1-2,TRBV6-1,CASSEVTGGYGYTF
NA,TRBJ1-6,TRBV5-4,CASSFAGTYSPLHF
NA,TRBJ2-1,TRBV5-6,CASSLGRKGGEFF
NA,TRBJ2-2,TRBV24-1,CATSDLRDGTANTGELFF
NA,TRBJ1-4,TRBV4-3,CASSQGGGGEKLFF
NA,TRBJ1-2,TRBV5-6,CASSLGGLPYGYTF
NA,TRBJ1-1,TRBV3-1,CASSQGGLSDRGNTEAFF
NA,TRBJ2-1,TRBV20-1,CSAGGGTGINEQFF
medium-sized,TRBJ2-3,TRBV6-4,CASSSGSTDTQYF
NA,TRBJ1-5,TRBV6-1,CASSEGANQPQHF
NA,TRBJ1-1,TRBV7-9,CASRTVEGLNTEAFF
NA,TRBJ2-7,TRBV7-2,CASSPTAGALSYEQYF
NA,TRBJ1-3,TRBV4-2,CASSQESGPLSGNTIYF
NA,TRBJ2-7,TRBV2,CASSVLLAESSYEQYF
NA,TRBJ1-2,TRBV5-1,CASSLAPENYGYTF
NA,TRBJ1-1,TRBV11-2,CASSPSPQGEAFF
NA,TRBJ2-5,TRBV5-1,CASSLWVARETQYF
NA,TRBJ1-5,TRBV28,CASSWARDRGNQPQHF
NA,TRBJ1-1,TRBV20-1,CSANRWTEAFF
NA,TRBJ1-6,TRBV28,CASTSSYNSPLHF
NA,TRBJ2-1,TRBV5-1,CASSRDRGNEQFF
NA,TRBJ1-1,TRBV7-9,CASSLVTGPTEAFF
NA,TRBJ2-5,TRBV6-1,CASREPIKETQYF
NA,TRBJ2-7,TRBV18,CASSPWGQISGEQYF
NA,TRBJ2-3,TRBV28,CASSSGGLRADTQYF
NA,TRBJ1-6,TRBV5-6,CASSVPGTEINSPLHF
NA,TRBJ1-5,TRBV20-1,CSASVGGLGPQHF
NA,TRBJ1-1,TRBV2,CASSAQSGTEAFF
NA,TRBJ1-1,TRBV7-9,CATPGENDTEAFF
NA,TRBJ1-4,TRBV10-3,CAISEGERTNEKLFF
NA,TRBJ2-1,TRBV4-2,CASSQTPGSEGYEQFF
NA,TRBJ2-7,TRBV13,CASSYPSGGGEQYF
NA,TRBJ2-2,TRBV7-2,CASTARRAPGTGELFF
NA,TRBJ2-7,TRBV6-5,CASSYSNRGPYEQYF
NA,TRBJ1-6,TRBV20-1,CSAPKGVGNSPLHF
NA,TRBJ1-2,TRBV7-9,CASSNRDGYTF
NA,TRBJ2-1,TRBV12-3/TRBV12-4,CASWTSDPYNEQFF
NA,TRBJ1-3,TRBV4-2,CASSQERFGNTIYF
NA,TRBJ1-6,TRBV3-1,CASSRDYNSPLHF
NA,TRBJ1-1,TRBV7-2,CASSSDRTGGNTEAFF
NA,TRBJ1-5,TRBV5-5,CASSQDRGLLNQPQHF
NA,TRBJ2-1,TRBV30,CAWSRSSSYNEQFF
NA,TRBJ2-1,TRBV12-3/TRBV12-4,CASSLVGGTSKGDEQFF
NA,TRBJ2-5,TRBV7-9,CASSLYSQETQYF
NA,TRBJ1-5,TRBV6-2/TRBV6-3,CASSYGTGVLQPQHF
NA,TRBJ2-1,TRBV7-3,CASSFAGVSSYNEQFF
NA,TRBJ1-1,TRBV5-5,CASSFPQGSAEAFF